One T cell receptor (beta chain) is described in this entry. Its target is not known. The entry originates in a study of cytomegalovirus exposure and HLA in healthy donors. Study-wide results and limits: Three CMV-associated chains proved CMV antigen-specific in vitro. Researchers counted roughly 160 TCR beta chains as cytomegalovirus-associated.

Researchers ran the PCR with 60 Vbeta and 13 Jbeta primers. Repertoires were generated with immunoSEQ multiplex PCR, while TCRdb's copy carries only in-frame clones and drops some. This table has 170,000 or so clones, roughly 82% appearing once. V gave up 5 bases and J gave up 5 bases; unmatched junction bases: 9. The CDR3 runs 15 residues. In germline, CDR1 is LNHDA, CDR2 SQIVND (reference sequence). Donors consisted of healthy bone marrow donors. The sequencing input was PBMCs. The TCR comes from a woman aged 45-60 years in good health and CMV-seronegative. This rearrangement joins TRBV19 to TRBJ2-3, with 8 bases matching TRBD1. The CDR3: CASSFTGQGQDTQYF. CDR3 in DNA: TGTGCCAGTAGTTTTACTGGACAGGGTCAAGATACGCAGTATTTT.